This T cell receptor (beta chain) came from a study of glioma-infiltrating T cells (dated by TCRdb to 2016 to 2017). As for the study more broadly: Low-grade gliomas were WHO grade II oligodendrogliomas or astrocytomas, and glioblastomas were WHO grade IV tumors sampled at initial rather than recurrent diagnosis. Glioma patients received dexamethasone for six or fewer days before surgery. The sequencing target for blood libraries was roughly 4- to 11-fold coverage of 950,000 to 1,000,000 peripheral T cells. The study sequenced TCR alpha- and beta-chain repertoires from glioma tissue, from non-neoplastic brain tissue and from matched peripheral blood mononuclear cells. Each tissue-infiltrating repertoire was compared with the same patient's peripheral blood repertoire to measure divergence between tissue and blood T-cell populations. The paired cohort comprised three low-grade glioma patients, 7 or 8 primary glioblastoma patients and three non-glioma patients contributing non-neoplastic brain tissue.

TCR alpha and beta CDR3 regions were amplified with the iRepertoire nested amplicon-rescue multiplex PCR (arm-PCR) platform from RNA. The input for one-step reverse transcription and amplification was 100-400 ng of tissue mRNA or PBMC total RNA. After bead purification, a secondary multiplex PCR added Illumina adapters, and libraries were gel-purified between 200 and 400 bp. Libraries carried internal 6-nucleotide barcodes used for demultiplexing. The libraries were sequenced on an Illumina MiSeq using 2x220 or 2x250 nucleotide paired-end reads. The study's processing was this. Paired reads were merged with FLASH 1.2.11 and aligned to the GRCh37 human genome with BWA-MEM before extracting TRA and TRB reads. V and J assignment used an IMGT-derived reference of cassette sequences and CDR3 motifs that included pseudogenes. Reads were translated in three frames, and productive CDR3s were defined by a C…FGXG motif without stop codons. Unique combinations of V-J cassette pair and CDR3 amino acid sequence were defined as clonotypes. Reads were filtered by Hamming distance, thresholded by each sample's sequence error rate in mapped regions. TCRdb itself trimmed the public reads at Q25 with fastp, ran MiXCR and retained productive beta chains. Each entry is one CDR3 protein sequence, shown with its most common DNA and genes. The V and J calls reflect TCRdb's pipeline rather than the authors' work. This sample is represented by roughly 350,000 distinct CDR3 sequences; more than 35% of them were singletons. The biggest ten clones account for about 12% of the sample.

This clonotype was observed many times. The clone's antigen remains unknown. It has no much larger one-base neighbor in the sample; base qualities were not kept. Overall results and qualifications from the work: VJ-independent divergence between tissue and blood was lower than expected in non-neoplastic patients but higher than expected in all gliomas, particularly low-grade gliomas. Group comparisons rested on small numbers: three non-neoplastic, three low-grade glioma and eight glioblastoma patients. Very few CDR3 sequences were found to be shared between tissue and blood, and this scarcity was attributed to high CDR3 diversity and limited sampling. A signature set of shared blood CDR3 motifs marked patients with low tissue-blood divergence and was depleted in highly divergent patients.

Reading the germline V gene gives CDR1 ENHRY and CDR2 SYGVKD. The CDR3, cysteine through phenylalanine, is 14 amino acids long. Just the 42-base CDR3 DNA is kept, in frame starting at base 1. V sheds 8 bases and J sheds 5 bases, leaving 18 bases between their ends. Surgical brain or tumor specimens were cryofrozen in liquid nitrogen immediately after resection, and peripheral blood cells were collected concurrently. Recombination linked TRBV10-3 to TRBJ1-2, and perhaps TRBD1 as D gene, on 6 matching bases. This sequence originates from a human donor with low-grade glioma or glioblastoma, undergoing nonglioma brain surgery, or in good health (not recorded which). Source material: glioma tissue, nonneoplastic brain tissue, or PBMCs (not recorded which). The base sequence is TGTGCCATCTTCGGCCAGGGGCGGTCGTATGGCTACACCTTC. It translates to CAIFGQGRSYGYTF.